Listed below are T cell receptor beta chains from one sample, sequenced in a study of CD8 T cells in ankylosing spondylitis. MiXCR was run by TCRdb on the 5' RACE reads, yielding one entry per CDR3 protein. The sample has 350,000 or so distinct CDR3 sequences; 9.5% to 13% are singletons. Sequenced sample: blood, either unsorted or a sorted T cell fraction (not recorded which). These receptors were taken from a female donor with ankylosing spondylitis or in good health (not recorded which). CDR3s include the opening cysteine and the closing phenylalanine or tryptophan. A D gene is named only where the DNA matches it firmly. Rows give clone size only sometimes, using once, few, many, or a class for an expanded clone.

TRBD1 | TRBJ2-2 | many | TRBV11-2 | TGTGCCAGCAGCTTAGATCGCGGGACAGGGGGCTTTGGAGGGGAGCTGTTTTTT | CASSLDRGTGGFGGELFF
TRBD1 | TRBJ2-2 | - | TRBV24-1 | TGTGCCACCAGTGACGAATTGGGACAGGGGGGCACCGGGGAGCTGTTTTTT | CATSDELGQGGTGELFF
TRBD2 | TRBJ2-7 | many | TRBV10-3 | TGTGCCTCTAGCGGGGGTTGGGGGTACGAGCAGTACTTC | CASSGGWGYEQYF
- | TRBJ2-7 | few | TRBV10-3 | TGTGCCACACGAGACGGCGGGATGTTGTACGAGCAGTACTTC | CATRDGGMLYEQYF
- | TRBJ1-4 | many | TRBV4-1 | TGCGCCAGCAGCCAAGATTTGGGGGCGGGTGGTGAAAAACTGTTTTTT | CASSQDLGAGGEKLFF
- | TRBJ2-3 | many | TRBV11-2 | TGTGCCAGCAGCTCTAACTACGGACGGGATACGCAGTATTTT | CASSSNYGRDTQYF
- | TRBJ2-1 | many | TRBV6-2/TRBV6-3 | TGTGCCAGCAGCGTCACCCCGATGGGCTGGGGCAATGAGCAGTTCTTC | CASSVTPMGWGNEQFF
- | TRBJ1-5 | many | TRBV20-1 | TGCAGTGCTAGCTCCCCGGCCCCGGACAGAAGTTTTCAGCCCCAGCATTTT | CSASSPAPDRSFQPQHF
TRBD1 | TRBJ2-2 | many | TRBV20-1 | TGCAGTGCTAGAGTGGGACAGAGGCCTGCCGGGGAGCTGTTTTTT | CSARVGQRPAGELFF
TRBD2 | TRBJ2-7 | few | TRBV5-1 | TGCGCCAGCAGCTTGGGGGCCTCTAGCGGGAGCTCCTACGAGCAGTACTTC | CASSLGASSGSSYEQYF
TRBD2 | TRBJ2-1 | many | TRBV6-1 | TGTGCCAGCAGTGCAACTTTCAGCGGGGGGGCCCGGAATGAGCAGTTCTTC | CASSATFSGGARNEQFF
- | TRBJ2-3 | - | TRBV20-1 | TGCAGTGGCTTGGGGGGAGTTGGGGGGACAGATACGCAGTATTTT | CSGLGGVGGTDTQYF
TRBD2 | TRBJ2-7 | - | TRBV27 | TGTGCCAGCAGTTTATCCTCTAGCGGGGGCTCCTACGAGCAGTACTTC | CASSLSSSGGSYEQYF
- | TRBJ2-2 | - | TRBV12-3/TRBV12-4 | TGTGCCAGCAGGCAAGCGTTAGCCGGGGAGCTGTTTTTT | CASRQALAGELFF
TRBD1 | TRBJ1-1 | many | TRBV5-1 | TGCGCCAGCAGCCCGGGACAGGGGGTGTCGTTGAACACTGAAGCTTTCTTT | CASSPGQGVSLNTEAFF
- | TRBJ2-7 | - | TRBV5-1 | TGCGCCAGCAGCAAAGACGGACAAACCTCCTACGAGCAGTACTTC | CASSKDGQTSYEQYF
- | TRBJ2-7 | many | TRBV20-1 | TGCAGTGCTAGAAAGGGACACGAGCAGTACTTC | CSARKGHEQYF
- | TRBJ1-1 | - | TRBV20-1 | TGCAGTGCTAGGGACAGTGTGAACACTGAAGCTTTCTTT | CSARDSVNTEAFF
- | TRBJ2-4 | - | TRBV12-3/TRBV12-4 | TGTGCCAGCAGTTTCCTTCTAGAGACCAAAAACATTCAGTACTTC | CASSFLLETKNIQYF
- | TRBJ2-2 | - | TRBV28 | TGTGCCAGTCTTACGGGACAGAACACCGGGGAGCTGTTTTTT | CASLTGQNTGELFF
TRBD1 | TRBJ1-2 | many | TRBV12-3/TRBV12-4 | TGTGCCAGCAGTATGGGACAGGTGGGACTTAACTATGGCTACACCTTC | CASSMGQVGLNYGYTF
- | TRBJ2-5 | many | TRBV29-1 | TGCAGCGTTGATCCGGGACACAAAGAGACCCAGTACTTC | CSVDPGHKETQYF
TRBD2 | TRBJ2-7 | many | TRBV5-6 | TGTGCCAGCAGCTTTGGGGCTAGCGGATACGAGCAGTACTTC | CASSFGASGYEQYF
- | TRBJ2-7 | medium-sized | TRBV12-3/TRBV12-4 | TGTGCCAGCAGACAAGGTTTCGGGCGGAGGTCGCACGAGCAGTACTTC | CASRQGFGRRSHEQYF
- | TRBJ2-7 | - | TRBV10-2 | TGCGCCAGCAGTGCATTGGGCGAGCAGTACTTC | CASSALGEQYF
TRBD2 | TRBJ2-1 | few | TRBV28 | TGTGCCAGCAGTGGGTTCGCGGGAGGCTACAATGAGCAGTTCTTC | CASSGFAGGYNEQFF
- | TRBJ2-3 | - | TRBV28 | TGTGCCAGCAGTTTGAAGTCGCGGGATACGCAGTATTTT | CASSLKSRDTQYF
- | TRBJ2-3 | - | TRBV5-5 | TGTGCCAGCAGCTTCCAGGGGGGACCAGATACGCAGTATTTT | CASSFQGGPDTQYF
TRBD2 | TRBJ2-7 | once | TRBV4-3 | TGCGCCAGCAGCCAAGGGGCTAGCGGCAAGACCTTCTCCTACGAGCAGTACTTC | CASSQGASGKTFSYEQYF
- | TRBJ1-5 | - | TRBV23-1 | TGCGCCAGCAGTCAATCTCGGGATAGCAATCAGCCCCAGCATTTT | CASSQSRDSNQPQHF
TRBD2 | TRBJ2-1 | many | TRBV11-2 | TGTGCCAGCAGCCCGTATAGCGGGAGATCAAACAATGAGCAGTTCTTC | CASSPYSGRSNNEQFF
- | TRBJ1-2 | many | TRBV29-1 | TGCAGCGTTGAAGGACGAGTAGGGGGGATCGCTCCTGGCTACACCTTC | CSVEGRVGGIAPGYTF
TRBD1 | TRBJ2-1 | many | TRBV29-1 | TGCAGCGCGGCGACAGGGTTTGAGCAGTTCTTC | CSAATGFEQFF
- | TRBJ1-1 | few | TRBV5-1 | TGCGCCAGCAGCCCCCTATTGGGAACTGAAGCTTTCTTT | CASSPLLGTEAFF
- | TRBJ2-4 | many | TRBV5-6 | TGTGCCAGCAGCTTCAGGGGAATTGGAAACATTCAGTACTTC | CASSFRGIGNIQYF
TRBD1 | TRBJ2-5 | many | TRBV7-7 | TGTGCTAGCAGCTTGACCGGGACAGCACAAGAGACCCAGTACTTC | CASSLTGTAQETQYF
- | TRBJ2-2 | many | TRBV7-7 | TGTGCTAGCAGCTCTGAGCGTTTCGGGGAGCTGTTTTTT | CASSSERFGELFF